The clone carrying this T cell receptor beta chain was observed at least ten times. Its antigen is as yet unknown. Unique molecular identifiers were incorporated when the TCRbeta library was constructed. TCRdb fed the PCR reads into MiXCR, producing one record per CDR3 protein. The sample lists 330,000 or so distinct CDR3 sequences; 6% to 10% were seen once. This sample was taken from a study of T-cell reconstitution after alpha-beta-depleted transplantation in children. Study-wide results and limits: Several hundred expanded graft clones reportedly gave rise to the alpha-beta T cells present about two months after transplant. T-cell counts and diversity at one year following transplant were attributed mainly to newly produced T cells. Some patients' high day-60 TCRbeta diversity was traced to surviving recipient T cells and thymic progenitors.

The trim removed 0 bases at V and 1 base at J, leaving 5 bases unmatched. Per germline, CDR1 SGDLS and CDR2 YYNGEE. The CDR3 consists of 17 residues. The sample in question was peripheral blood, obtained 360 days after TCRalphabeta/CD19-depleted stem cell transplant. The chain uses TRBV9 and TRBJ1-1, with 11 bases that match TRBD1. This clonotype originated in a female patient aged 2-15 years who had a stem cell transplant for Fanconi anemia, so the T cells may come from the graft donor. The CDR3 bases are TGTGCCAGCAGCGTAGGAGGGACAGGGGGACGGAACACTGAAGCTTTCTTT. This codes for CASSVGGTGGRNTEAFF.